This T cell receptor (beta chain) was found in a study of shared T cell receptors in the human thymus. This table comes from immunoSEQ multiplex PCR, and its TCRdb copy is limited to in-frame clones, with some not included. The profile shows 600,000 to 900,000 clones, roughly 85% of them singletons. Germline lookup yields CDR1 SGHVS and CDR2 FQNEAQ. CDR3 length: 13 amino acids. Trimming cost V 4 bases and J 4 bases, with 10 bases left between them. These records were also assigned to another study, of human thymus T cells. That source notes: Both thymic and peripheral blood repertoires showed apparently biased V and J usage.

The clonotype originates from a girl less than two years old with a congenital heart defect. Sequencing input: thymocytes. J is TRBJ1-1 and V is TRBV7-8; D is perhaps TRBD1 (6 bases). This CDR3 is CASSSTGITEAFF. Written as DNA, the CDR3 is TGTGCCAGCAGCTCAACAGGGATCACTGAAGCTTTCTTT.